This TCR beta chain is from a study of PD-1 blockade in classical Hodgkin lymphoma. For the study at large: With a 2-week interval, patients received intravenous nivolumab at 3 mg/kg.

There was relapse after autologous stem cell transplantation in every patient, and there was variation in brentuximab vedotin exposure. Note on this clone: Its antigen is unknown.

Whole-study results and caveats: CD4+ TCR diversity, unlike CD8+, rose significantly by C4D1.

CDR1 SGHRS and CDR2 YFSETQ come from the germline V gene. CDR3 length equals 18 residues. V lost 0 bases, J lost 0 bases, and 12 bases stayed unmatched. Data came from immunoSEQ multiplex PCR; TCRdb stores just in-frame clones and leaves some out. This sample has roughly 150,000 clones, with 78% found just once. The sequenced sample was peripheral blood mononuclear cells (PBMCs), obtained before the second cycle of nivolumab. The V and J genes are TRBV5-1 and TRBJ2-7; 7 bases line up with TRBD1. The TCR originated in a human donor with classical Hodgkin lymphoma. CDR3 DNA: TGCGCCAGCAGCTTGGTGGGACCGGCGACAGGGACCTCCTACGAGCAGTACTTC. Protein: CASSLVGPATGTSYEQYF.